This is a list of T cell receptor beta chains from one sample in a study of T-cell reconstitution after alpha-beta-depleted transplantation in children. TCRdb independently ran MiXCR on the PCR reads; one entry per CDR3 protein. Of some 600,000 distinct CDR3 sequences detected, about an eighth appear once; the ten largest clones hold around 2.2%. Source: PBMCs, mostly from graft donor cells, taken 360 days after TCRalphabeta/CD19-depleted stem cell transplant. All receptors derive from a male patient under 18 who had a stem cell transplant for acute myeloid leukemia, so the T cells may come from the graft donor. The CDR3 runs from the conserved cysteine through the conserved F or W. A D gene is named only where the DNA matches it firmly. Clone size is given for some rows only: seen once, a few or many times, or a class if the clone is expanded.

-,TRBV27,TRBJ1-6,-,TGTGCCAGCACCCCCAAGGAGGGTTTGAATTCACCCCTCCACTTT,CASTPKEGLNSPLHF
TRBD1,TRBV7-8,TRBJ2-7,few,TGTGCCAGCAGGTCCGCAGGGGGCTTTTGGCGCGAGCAGTACTTC,CASRSAGGFWREQYF
-,TRBV20-1,TRBJ2-5,many,TGCAGTGCTAGAGAACGGGGGGAGACCCAGTACTTC,CSARERGETQYF
-,TRBV10-3,TRBJ2-7,-,TGTGCCACCCACGGGGGAGCCACCTACGAGCAGTACTTC,CATHGGATYEQYF
TRBD1,TRBV18,TRBJ2-4,-,TGTGCCAGCTCACCACGGGACAGGGAGGCTAAAAACATTCAGTACTTC,CASSPRDREAKNIQYF
-,TRBV30,TRBJ2-2,-,TGTGCCTGGACACGGCCAGGTCGGTTCACCGGGGAGCTGTTTTTT,CAWTRPGRFTGELFF
-,TRBV7-9,TRBJ2-5,-,TGTGCCAGCAACGGGGGTTCATGGGCAGAGACCCAGTACTTC,CASNGGSWAETQYF
TRBD2,TRBV5-6,TRBJ2-2,few,TGTGCCAGCAGCTTGATCCTAGCGGGAGGGCCTGGTACCGGGGAGCTGTTTTTT,CASSLILAGGPGTGELFF
-,TRBV5-1,TRBJ2-5,many,TGCGCCAGCAGCCCCCGGACCCAGCCTTACCAAGAGACCCAGTACTTC,CASSPRTQPYQETQYF
-,TRBV5-1,TRBJ2-7,few,TGCGCCAGCCACTCCCCAGGGCGGAACGAGCAGTACTTC,CASHSPGRNEQYF
-,TRBV29-1,TRBJ2-2,many,TGCAGCGTGGCCCTTAACACCGGGGAGCTGTTTTTT,CSVALNTGELFF
TRBD2,TRBV6-2/TRBV6-3,TRBJ2-5,few,TGTGCCAGCAGTCCCCTAGCGGGGTCCGGCGAGACCCAGTACTTC,CASSPLAGSGETQYF
-,TRBV30,TRBJ2-3,-,TGTGCCTGGAGGGTAATGGATACGCAGTATTTT,CAWRVMDTQYF
-,TRBV12-3/TRBV12-4,TRBJ1-5,few,TGTGCCAGCGAAGATCAGGGGAGCAATCAGCCCCAGCATTTT,CASEDQGSNQPQHF
-,TRBV20-1,TRBJ2-1,many,TGCAGTCTGAGTAGGGCGACAGGATTAGATGAGCAGTTCTTC,CSLSRATGLDEQFF
TRBD2,TRBV29-1,TRBJ2-7,-,TGCAGCGTGACTAGCGGGAAGTACGAGCAGTACTTC,CSVTSGKYEQYF
TRBD1,TRBV4-3,TRBJ2-2,few,TGCGCCAGCAGCCAAACGACAGGGTACGCAAACACCGGGGAGCTGTTTTTT,CASSQTTGYANTGELFF
TRBD2,TRBV20-1,TRBJ2-4,-,TGCAGTGCTTCTCGAGCGGGGGTGGAAAACATTCAGTACTTC,CSASRAGVENIQYF
TRBD1,TRBV10-3,TRBJ1-1,-,TGTGCCATCAGTGGACGGGACAGCTTGAACACTGAAGCTTTCTTT,CAISGRDSLNTEAFF
-,TRBV29-1,TRBJ1-2,few,TGCAGCGTTGGGGCAGGTTTCTATGGCTACACCTTC,CSVGAGFYGYTF
TRBD1,TRBV29-1,TRBJ2-7,few,TGCAGCGTCGTCGACAGGGGGCACTACGAGCAGTACTTC,CSVVDRGHYEQYF
TRBD2,TRBV18,TRBJ2-2,few,TGTGCCAGCTCACCGAATCCCCCTAGCGGGAGGCCCACCGGGGAGCTGTTTTTT,CASSPNPPSGRPTGELFF
-,TRBV19,TRBJ2-7,-,TGTGCCAGTAGTATAGTGTGGGCTGGATCCTACGAGCAGTACTTC,CASSIVWAGSYEQYF
-,TRBV12-3/TRBV12-4,TRBJ2-7,-,TGTGCCAGCAGTCTCGAACAGGGAGTCAACGAGCAGTACTTC,CASSLEQGVNEQYF
-,TRBV20-1,TRBJ2-1,few,TGCAGTGCGGTAGACAGTTACCTCTACAATGAGCAGTTCTTC,CSAVDSYLYNEQFF
-,TRBV2,TRBJ2-3,-,TGTGCCAGCAACAACCTGGGTAGCACAGATACGCAGTATTTT,CASNNLGSTDTQYF
-,TRBV6-5,TRBJ2-1,many,TGTGCCAGCAGTTACGTCCGGGGCGGTGAGCAGTTCTTC,CASSYVRGGEQFF
-,TRBV15,TRBJ2-3,-,TGTGCCACCAGTTTCTTCGCAGGAGATACGCAGTATTTT,CATSFFAGDTQYF
-,TRBV21-1,TRBJ1-3,-,TGTGCCAGCAGCGGTACAGGGCGTCATCCTGGAAACACCATATATTTT,CASSGTGRHPGNTIYF
-,TRBV12-3/TRBV12-4,TRBJ2-5,-,TGTGCCAGCAGTTTAATCGGGAAGACCCAGTACTTC,CASSLIGKTQYF
TRBD2,TRBV25-1,TRBJ2-1,few,TGTGCCAGCAGTGAATGGCGGGAGGGATTGAATGAGCAGTTCTTC,CASSEWREGLNEQFF
-,TRBV29-1,TRBJ1-1,many,TGCAGCGCTAAGGAGGGTAAAGCTTTCTTT,CSAKEGKAFF
-,TRBV21-1,TRBJ2-7,-,TGTGCCAGCTACTTTAACTACGAGCAGTACTTC,CASYFNYEQYF
TRBD1,TRBV6-5,TRBJ2-1,-,TGTGCCAGCAGTTACTCGACAGGGGGGAATGAGCAGTTCTTC,CASSYSTGGNEQFF
-,TRBV4-1,TRBJ2-7,-,TGCGCCAGCAGCCAAGATTTCCCCGGGAATAACTACGAGCAGTACTTC,CASSQDFPGNNYEQYF
-,TRBV27,TRBJ2-2,few,TGTGCCAGTACTTTCGGGACCACCGGGGAGCTGTTTTTT,CASTFGTTGELFF
-,TRBV6-2/TRBV6-3,TRBJ2-7,many,TGTGCCAGCAGCCGCGACAACCCCTACGAGCAGTACTTC,CASSRDNPYEQYF
-,TRBV6-5,TRBJ2-7,few,TGTGCCAGCAGTACAAAGGGGCACGAGCAGTACTTC,CASSTKGHEQYF
TRBD1,TRBV23-1,TRBJ1-4,few,TGCGCCAGCAGGACTGGGACAGGGGGTGAAAAACTGTTTTTT,CASRTGTGGEKLFF
TRBD2,TRBV4-3,TRBJ2-3,-,TGCGCCAGCAGCCACACTAGCGGGATAGTAACAGATACGCAGTATTTT,CASSHTSGIVTDTQYF
-,TRBV29-1,TRBJ2-1,few,TGCAGCGCCGCGAGGGCCTACAATGAGCAGTTCTTC,CSAARAYNEQFF
-,TRBV6-5,TRBJ2-6,few,TGTGCCAGCAGTTACTGGGGGTCTGGGGCCAACGTCCTGACTTTC,CASSYWGSGANVLTF